A single T cell receptor beta chain is shown here with its context. Its specific antigen is unknown. A much more abundant neighbour one base away suggests this may be a read error. Both CVID patients and healthy controls were predominantly of Caucasian heritage. Heparinized peripheral whole blood samples of about 5 to 8 ml were collected from each donor. TCRbeta CDR3 repertoires were sequenced from genomic DNA of adults with common variable immune deficiency (CVID) and healthy adult controls. The control group was made up of 22 healthy adult volunteers (about ten male and roughly 12 female) whose ages ranged from roughly 23 to 70 years, with a mean age of 34. Diluted blood was density-centrifuged over Hypaque 1077 or Ficoll-Paque to isolate peripheral blood mononuclear cells. Unsorted mononuclear cells served as the source of genomic DNA, which was extracted either by Qiagen column purification or by a centrifugation-based method.

These data are taken from a study of T cell clonality in common variable immunodeficiency (dated by TCRdb to about 2015). The research as a whole found: CVID TCRbeta sequences were reported to have fewer deletions and N-nucleotide insertions and to lack highly modified clones with 13 or more V deletions. Even though DNA input was the same, control samples had an average of approximately 82,000 unique sequences each, compared with roughly 30,000 in CVID samples. Patient heterogeneity within the CVID cohort put limits on correlating repertoire features with clinical complications. TCRbeta clonality was higher in CVID subjects than in healthy controls (t-test p = 0.018), and the increase was most characteristic of about a third of subjects. Fewer TCRbeta clones were shared among CVID subjects than among healthy controls (p < 0.0001). According to the authors, figuring out what caused the increased clonality in CVID would require sequencing the repertoires of T cell subpopulations.

For sequencing, equivalent amounts of genomic DNA were input from CVID and control samples. For every sample, a 60 bp segment covering the rearranged TCRbeta CDR3 region was amplified and then sequenced. The immunoSEQ assay, a bias-corrected multiplex PCR combined with high-throughput sequencing, was used to amplify TCRbeta. As for the original processing: Each unique nucleotide sequence was treated as a clone and annotated with V, D and J genes, copy number and frequency. Sequences were labeled productive if in frame, and non-productive if out of frame or containing stop codons. As previously described, clonality was calculated on the basis of Shannon's entropy. Mean CDR3 Kyte-Doolittle hydropathy was derived from the predicted amino acid sequences of productive clones. The R hclust function was used to hierarchically cluster scaled V gene usage with Manhattan distance and complete linkage. Sharing of clones by CDR3 amino acid sequence was evaluated through resampling of 12 repertoires per group over 100 rounds. The repertoires were searched for some 70 published EBV-specific TCRbeta sequences and 245 published CMV-specific TCRbeta sequences. Two CVID samples that yielded fewer than 10,000 sequences were excluded from the analysis, so 42 CVID repertoires were retained. TCRdb retrieved this table from immuneACCESS and kept in-frame rearrangements only. Not all clones are present; in checked studies, unresolved V genes account for under half, and no reason is known for the remainder. That table supplies the V and J calls and clone size; D and trimming were determined from the DNA. For this sample, about 52,000 clones appear and none is a singleton. The leading ten clones occupy about 1.7% of the sample.

The sample consisted of peripheral blood mononuclear cells. The TCR was taken from a person aged 18 to 70 in good health.

Incomplete CDR3 DNA: TGTGCCAGCAGTGGCCTTGGGACAGCCAACCAGGAGACG. This gives the protein CASSGLGTANQET. The entire CDR3 sequence reads CASSGLGTANQETQYF. The chain is encoded by TRBV6-1 joined to TRBJ2-3, with TRBD1 matching 7 junction bases. Read data end 3 residues before the CDR3 end; the end is taken from the germline J gene. The germline V gene yields MNHNS for CDR1 and SASEGT for CDR2. Reading from cysteine to phenylalanine, the CDR3 counts 16 amino acids. Sequencing covers 39 bases of the CDR3, shown here with the frame starting at base 1.